The sequence of this TCR beta chain was determined in a study of T cell responses to AZD1222 COVID-19 vaccine (dated by TCRdb to the early 2020s). Background on the whole study: Because spike-specific TCR depth and breadth did not differ between the two schedules, AZD1222 recipients who got a second dose at roughly 4 weeks were pooled with those who got a second dose at roughly 12 weeks. A total of under 250 trial participants underwent TCR sequencing, of whom 200 to 220 had received two doses of AZD1222 and approximately 26 had received two doses of the MenACWY control vaccine. Trial participants were enrolled by age into 18-55, 56-69 and 70-plus year subgroups, with around 150, 28 and 57 TCR-sequenced participants respectively.

Taken with the paper, the label for time point translates to: baseline before first vaccination. The vaccinee samples were drawn from two UK trials, COV001 and COV002, one of which was a single-blind randomized controlled phase 2/3 trial testing AZD1222 (ChAdOx1 nCoV-19) in healthy adults. Trial participant PBMC samples were collected at day 0 and day 28 after the second dose for TCRbeta chain sequencing. CDR1 is given as MGHRA and CDR2 as YSYEKL, both from the germline V gene. V trim: 4 bases; J trim: 4 bases; unmatched bases: 11. The CDR3 holds 17 amino acids from the cysteine to the phenylalanine. Only CDR3 DNA is held: 51 bases, read in frame from base 1. The investigation overall reported the following: Epitopes outside the regions mutated in the B.1.351 and B.1.1.7 variants were reportedly recognized by nearly half of the unique spike-specific TCRs. In the small 56-69-year group, the increase in depth fell short of significance, most likely because of low power. Conclusions about previously exposed vaccinees were limited because only a handful of AZD1222 recipients were SARS-CoV-2 seropositive at baseline. Most participants were white British and females outnumbered males, and the authors suggested that clonal diversity may have been underestimated. Spike-specific TCR breadth and depth rose significantly after two AZD1222 doses compared with day 0 and with MenACWY recipients. Because no day 14 peak-response samples were available, repertoires were characterized only after the peak T cell response. CD4 TCRs associated with the vaccine covered the entire spike protein, and the dominant responses were in regions 160-218 and 743-854.

With regard to this clone: Its binding antigen is unknown. Per-base quality was not reported, and no clone a single base away is much larger than it.

The CDR3 regions of human TCRbeta chains were subjected to immunosequencing. Processing in the source paper ran as follows. TCRs in the repertoires were matched against a reference library of SARS-CoV-2-specific TCRs that had been generated with the MIRA antigen-specificity platform. Breadth meant the fraction of unique TCRs that were SARS-CoV-2-associated, whereas depth meant the fraction of total T cells that were SARS-CoV-2-associated. Using the MIRA data, every spike-specific TCR was mapped to the spike region that the TCR reacted to and assigned to either a CD4 or a CD8 class. Log10-transformed breadth and depth values were compared by one-way ANOVA with Sidak's multiple comparisons tests. The clones in this table, taken by TCRdb from immuneACCESS, are in-frame only. Not every clone is retained; where verified, under half of the shortfall comes from an unresolved V gene, and the cause of the rest is unknown. D and trimming come from the DNA, and the V and J calls and clone size come from that table. This sample is represented by about 160,000 clones; 85% to 95% of them were singletons. The ten largest clonotypes hold about 0.9% of the sample.

This sequence uses TRBV4-1 and TRBJ2-2; 8 central bases correspond to TRBD1. The receptor comes from an adult in good health. Sequencing was performed on peripheral blood, taken on day 0 of AZD1222 vaccination. The DNA sequence follows: TGCGCCAGCAGCCTTACACAGGGGGAAGCGGGCACCGGGGAGCTGTTTTTT. The encoded protein is CASSLTQGEAGTGELFF.